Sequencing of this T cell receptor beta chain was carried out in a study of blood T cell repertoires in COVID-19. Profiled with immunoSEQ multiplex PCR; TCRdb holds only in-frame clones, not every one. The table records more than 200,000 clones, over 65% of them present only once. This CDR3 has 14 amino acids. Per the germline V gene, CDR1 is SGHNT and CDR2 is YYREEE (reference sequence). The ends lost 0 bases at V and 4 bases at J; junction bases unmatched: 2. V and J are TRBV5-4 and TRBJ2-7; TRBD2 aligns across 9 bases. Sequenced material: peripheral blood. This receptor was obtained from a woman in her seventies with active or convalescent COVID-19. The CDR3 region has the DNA TGTGCCAGCAGCTTGGATCTAGCGGGGTACGAGCAGTACTTC. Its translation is CASSLDLAGYEQYF.